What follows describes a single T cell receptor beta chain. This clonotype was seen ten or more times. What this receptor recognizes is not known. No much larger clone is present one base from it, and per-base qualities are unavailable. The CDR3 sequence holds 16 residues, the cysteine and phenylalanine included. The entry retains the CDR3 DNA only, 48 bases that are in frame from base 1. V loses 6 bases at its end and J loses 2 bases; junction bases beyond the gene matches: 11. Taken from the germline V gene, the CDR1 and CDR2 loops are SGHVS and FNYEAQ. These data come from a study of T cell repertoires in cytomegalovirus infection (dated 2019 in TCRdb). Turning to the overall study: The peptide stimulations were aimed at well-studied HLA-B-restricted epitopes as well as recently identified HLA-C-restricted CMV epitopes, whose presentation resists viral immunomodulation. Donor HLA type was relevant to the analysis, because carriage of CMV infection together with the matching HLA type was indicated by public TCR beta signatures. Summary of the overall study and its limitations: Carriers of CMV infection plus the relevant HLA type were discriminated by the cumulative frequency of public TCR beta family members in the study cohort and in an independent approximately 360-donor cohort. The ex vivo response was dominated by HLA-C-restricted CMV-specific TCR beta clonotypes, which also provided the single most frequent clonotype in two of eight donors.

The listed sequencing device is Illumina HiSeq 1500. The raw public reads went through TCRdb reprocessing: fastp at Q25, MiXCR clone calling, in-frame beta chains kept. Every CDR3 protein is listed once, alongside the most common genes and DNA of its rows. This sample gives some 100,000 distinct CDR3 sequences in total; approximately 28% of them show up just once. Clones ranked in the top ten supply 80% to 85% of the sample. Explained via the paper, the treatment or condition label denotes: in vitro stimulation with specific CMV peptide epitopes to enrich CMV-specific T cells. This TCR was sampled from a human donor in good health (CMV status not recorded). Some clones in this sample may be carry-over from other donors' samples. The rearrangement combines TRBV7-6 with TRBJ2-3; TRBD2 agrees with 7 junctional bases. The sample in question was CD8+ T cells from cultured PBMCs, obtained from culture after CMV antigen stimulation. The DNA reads TGTGCCAGCAGGTCTGGGGCCGGGGGGAACACAGATACGCAGTATTTT. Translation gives CASRSGAGGNTDTQYF. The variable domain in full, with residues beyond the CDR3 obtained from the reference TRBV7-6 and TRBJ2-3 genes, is GAGVSQSPRYKVTKRGQDVALRCDPISGHVSLYWYRQALGQGPEFLTYFNYEAQQDKSGLPNDRFSAERPEGSISTLTIQRTEQRDSAMYRCASRSGAGGNTDTQYFGPGTRLTVL.